The rows below give T cell receptor beta chains drawn from one sample of a study of T cell repertoires in cytomegalovirus infection. MiXCR, applied by TCRdb to the reads, yields one record per CDR3 protein. The sample carries approximately 990,000 distinct CDR3 sequences, around 31% recorded once. No antigen is known for these receptors. The source material was cultured CD8+ T cells from PBMCs, sampled from culture after CMV antigen stimulation. The receptors shown here come from a human donor in good health (CMV status not recorded). Some clones in this sample may be carry-over from other donors' samples. The CDR3 runs from the conserved cysteine through the conserved F or W. A D gene is named only where the DNA matches it firmly. Not all rows give a size; the values are once, few, many and, for expanded clones, a class.

>-|-|TRBV9|TRBJ1-6
CASTSSSSYNSPLHF
TGTGCCAGCACCTCCAGTAGCTCCTATAATTCACCCCTCCACTTT
>few|TRBD2|TRBV5-4|TRBJ2-3
CASSLEASGGERDTQYF
TGTGCCAGCAGCTTGGAGGCTAGCGGGGGGGAAAGAGATACGCAGTATTTT
>-|-|TRBV5-1|TRBJ1-1
CASHLDRFDMNTEAFF
TGCGCCAGTCACCTTGACAGGTTCGACATGAACACTGAAGCTTTCTTT
>-|-|TRBV7-6|TRBJ2-5
CASSSSGWAETQYF
TGTGCCAGCAGTTCCTCGGGATGGGCGGAGACCCAGTACTTC
>-|-|TRBV6-5|TRBJ1-1
CASSYFGGENTEAFF
TGTGCCAGCAGTTACTTTGGGGGGGAGAACACTGAAGCTTTCTTT
>many|-|TRBV7-6|TRBJ2-7
CASSLDRTSYEQYF
TGTGCCAGCAGCTTAGATAGGACTTCCTACGAGCAGTACTTC
>-|-|TRBV15|TRBJ2-5
CATSRDLGRGEETQYF
TGTGCCACCAGCAGAGATCTCGGCAGGGGCGAGGAGACCCAGTACTTC
>-|TRBD2|TRBV11-1|TRBJ2-5
CASSLAGGARETQYF
TGTGCCAGCAGCTTAGCGGGAGGGGCGCGGGAGACCCAGTACTTC
>few|TRBD2|TRBV12-3/TRBV12-4|TRBJ2-7
CASSWGRAADYEQYF
TGTGCCAGCAGTTGGGGGAGGGCAGCGGATTACGAGCAGTACTTC
>many|TRBD2|TRBV7-2|TRBJ2-3
CASSLEVGGARDTQYF
TGTGCCAGCAGCTTAGAGGTCGGGGGGGCCAGAGATACGCAGTATTTT
>-|-|TRBV2|TRBJ1-2
CASSPLYGYTF
TGTGCCAGCAGCCCTCTTTATGGCTACACCTTC
>-|TRBD1|TRBV29-1|TRBJ1-1
CSVEGGQGGTEAFF
TGCAGCGTTGAAGGGGGACAGGGGGGCACTGAAGCTTTCTTT
>-|TRBD1|TRBV19|TRBJ2-3
CASSTAGTDTDTQYF
TGTGCCAGTAGTACCGCCGGGACAGACACAGATACGCAGTATTTT
>many|TRBD1|TRBV12-3/TRBV12-4|TRBJ2-2
CASSYRGPNTGELFF
TGTGCCAGCAGTTACAGGGGACCGAACACCGGGGAGCTGTTTTTT
>few|-|TRBV9|TRBJ1-2
CASRTGSDGYTF
TGTGCCAGCAGAACAGGGTCGGATGGCTACACCTTC